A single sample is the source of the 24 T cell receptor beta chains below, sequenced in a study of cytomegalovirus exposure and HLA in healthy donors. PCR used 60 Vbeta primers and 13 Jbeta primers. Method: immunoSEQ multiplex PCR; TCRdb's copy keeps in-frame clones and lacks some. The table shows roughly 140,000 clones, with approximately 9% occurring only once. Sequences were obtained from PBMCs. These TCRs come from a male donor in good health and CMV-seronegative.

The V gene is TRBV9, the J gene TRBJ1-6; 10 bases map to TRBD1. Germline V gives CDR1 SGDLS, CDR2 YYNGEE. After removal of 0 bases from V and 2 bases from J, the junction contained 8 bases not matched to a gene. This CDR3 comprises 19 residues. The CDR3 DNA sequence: TGTGCCAGCAGCGTAGGTCCCCTGGGACAGGGGCCCTATAATTCACCCCTCCACTTT. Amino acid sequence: CASSVGPLGQGPYNSPLHF. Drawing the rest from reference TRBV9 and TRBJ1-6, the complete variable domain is DSGVTQTPKHLITATGQRVTLRCSPRSGDLSVYWYQQSLDQGLQFLIQYYNGEERAKGNILERFSAQQFPDLHSELNLSSLELGDSALYFCASSVGPLGQGPYNSPLHFGNGTRLTVT.

Here the CDR3 DNA reads TGTGCCAGCAGCACAGACCGGGGGAACTATGGCTACACCTTC. It is translated as CASSTDRGNYGYTF. The rearrangement uses TRBV21-1 and TRBJ1-2. TRBV21-1 is a documented pseudogene. The CDR3 has 14 amino acids.

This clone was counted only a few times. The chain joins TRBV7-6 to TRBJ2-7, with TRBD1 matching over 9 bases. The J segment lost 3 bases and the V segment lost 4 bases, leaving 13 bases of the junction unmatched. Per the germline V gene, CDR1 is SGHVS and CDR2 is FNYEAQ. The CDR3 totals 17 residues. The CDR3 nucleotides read TGTGCCAGCAGCTCAGCTACCACGGGACAGGGAATCTACGAGCAGTACTTC. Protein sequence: CASSSATTGQGIYEQYF.

CDR3 region: CASSYSSGRRETQYF. The CDR3 bases are TGTGCCAGCAGTTACTCGTCCGGGAGGCGGGAGACCCAGTACTTC. V usage is TRBV6-5 and J usage is TRBJ2-5; 7 bases are shared with TRBD2. The CDR3 consists of 15 residues. The germline CDR1 and CDR2 sequences are MNHEY and SVGAGI. Unmatched junction bases numbered 6, after V lost 0 bases and J lost 5 bases.

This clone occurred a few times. CDR3 sequence reads: CASRAQGVDEQYF. DNA for the CDR3: TGTGCCAGCAGAGCACAGGGAGTTGACGAGCAGTACTTC. The V call is TRBV28, the J call TRBJ2-7; D may be TRBD1 (6 bases). V dropped 6 bases and J dropped 5 bases, with 14 bases sitting between them. This CDR3 contains 13 residues. From germline, CDR1 is MDHEN and CDR2 SYDVKM.

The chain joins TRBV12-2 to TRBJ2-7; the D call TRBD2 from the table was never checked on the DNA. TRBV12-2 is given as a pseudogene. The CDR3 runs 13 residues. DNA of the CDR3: TGTGCAAGTCGCTTAGCCCTTCTCCGCGAGCAGTACTTC. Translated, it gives CASRLALLREQYF.

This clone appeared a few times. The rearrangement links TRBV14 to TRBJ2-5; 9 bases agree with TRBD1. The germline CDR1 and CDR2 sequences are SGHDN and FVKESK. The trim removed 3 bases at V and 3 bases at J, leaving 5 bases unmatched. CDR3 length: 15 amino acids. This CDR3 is CASSQGTGNEETQYF. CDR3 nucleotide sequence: TGTGCCAGCAGCCAGGGGACAGGGAACGAAGAGACCCAGTACTTC.

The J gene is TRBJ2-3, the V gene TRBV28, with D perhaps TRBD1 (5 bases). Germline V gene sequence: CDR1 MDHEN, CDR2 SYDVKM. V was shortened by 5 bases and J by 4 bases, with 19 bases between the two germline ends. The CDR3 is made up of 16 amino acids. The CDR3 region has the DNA TGTGCCAGCAGTCCCTTCCCTCAGGGTGGACCAGATACGCAGTATTTT. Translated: CASSPFPQGGPDTQYF.

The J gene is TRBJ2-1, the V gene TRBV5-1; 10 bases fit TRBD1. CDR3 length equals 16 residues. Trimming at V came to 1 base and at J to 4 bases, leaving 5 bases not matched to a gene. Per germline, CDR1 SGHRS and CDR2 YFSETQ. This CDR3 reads CASSLLGQGLYNEQFF. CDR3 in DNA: TGCGCCAGCAGCTTGCTGGGACAGGGGCTTTACAATGAGCAGTTCTTC.

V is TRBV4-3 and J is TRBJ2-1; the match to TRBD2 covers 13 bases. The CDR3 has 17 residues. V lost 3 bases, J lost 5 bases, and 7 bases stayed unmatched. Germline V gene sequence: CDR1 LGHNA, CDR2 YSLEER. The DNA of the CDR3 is TGCGCCAGCAGCCATGACACCGGGACTAGCGGGAACAATGAGCAGTTCTTC. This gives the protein CASSHDTGTSGNNEQFF.

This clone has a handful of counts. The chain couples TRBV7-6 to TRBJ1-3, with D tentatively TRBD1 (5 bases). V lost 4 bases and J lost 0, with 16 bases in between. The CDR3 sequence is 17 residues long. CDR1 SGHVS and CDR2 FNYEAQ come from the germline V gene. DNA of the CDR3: TGTGCCAGCAGCTCACTCATGACAGCTAGCTCTGGAAACACCATATATTTT. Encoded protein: CASSSLMTASSGNTIYF.

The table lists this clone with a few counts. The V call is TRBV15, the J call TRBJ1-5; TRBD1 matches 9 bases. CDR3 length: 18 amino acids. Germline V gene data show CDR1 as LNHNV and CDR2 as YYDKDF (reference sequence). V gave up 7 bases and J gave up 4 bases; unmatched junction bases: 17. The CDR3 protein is CATISDRGLGVRNQPQHF. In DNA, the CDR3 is TGTGCCACCATATCGGACAGGGGTCTTGGTGTGCGGAATCAGCCCCAGCATTTT. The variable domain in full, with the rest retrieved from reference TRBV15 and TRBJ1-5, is DAMVIQNPRYQVTQFGKPVTLSCSQTLNHNVMYWYQQKSSQAPKLLFHYYDKDFNNEADTPDNFQSRRPNTSFCFLDIRSPGLGDTAMYLCATISDRGLGVRNQPQHFGDGTRLSIL.

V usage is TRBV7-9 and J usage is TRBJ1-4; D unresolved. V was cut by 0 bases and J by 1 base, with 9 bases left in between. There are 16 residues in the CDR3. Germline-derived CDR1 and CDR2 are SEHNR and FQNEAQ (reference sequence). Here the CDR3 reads CASSLARALTNEKLFF. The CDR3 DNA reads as TGTGCCAGCAGCTTAGCGCGGGCACTAACTAATGAAAAACTGTTTTTT.

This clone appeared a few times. CDR3 region: CSVRTSGSTDTQYF. DNA of the CDR3: TGCAGCGTCAGAACTAGCGGGAGTACAGATACGCAGTATTTT. This chain uses TRBV29-1 with TRBJ2-3; TRBD2 agrees at 11 bases. This CDR3 is built from 14 residues. The V gene's germline CDR1 is SQVTM and CDR2 ANQGSEA. The ends lost 6 bases at V and 3 bases at J; junction bases unmatched: 5.

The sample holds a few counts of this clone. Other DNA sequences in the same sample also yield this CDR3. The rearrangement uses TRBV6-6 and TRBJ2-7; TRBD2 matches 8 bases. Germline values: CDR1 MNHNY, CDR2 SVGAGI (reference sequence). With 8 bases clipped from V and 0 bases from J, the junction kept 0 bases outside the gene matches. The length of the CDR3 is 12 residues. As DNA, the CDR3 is TGTGCCAGCCGGGGGGGCTCCTACGAGCAGTACTTC. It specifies CASRGGSYEQYF.

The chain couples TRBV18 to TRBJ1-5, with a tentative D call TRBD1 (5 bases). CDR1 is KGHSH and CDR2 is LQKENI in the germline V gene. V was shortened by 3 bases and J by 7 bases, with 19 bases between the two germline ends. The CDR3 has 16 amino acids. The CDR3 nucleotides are TGTGCCAGCTCACCGTCGGACGGGGGAGCGGGACAGCCCCAGCATTTT. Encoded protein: CASSPSDGGAGQPQHF.

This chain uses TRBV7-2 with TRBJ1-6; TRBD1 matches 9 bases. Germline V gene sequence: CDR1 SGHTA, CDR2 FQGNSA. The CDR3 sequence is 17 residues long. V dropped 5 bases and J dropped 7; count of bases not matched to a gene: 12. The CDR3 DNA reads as TGTGCCAGCAGCACTACCGGGACAGGGATCTCCAATTCACCCCTCCACTTT. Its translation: CASSTTGTGISNSPLHF.

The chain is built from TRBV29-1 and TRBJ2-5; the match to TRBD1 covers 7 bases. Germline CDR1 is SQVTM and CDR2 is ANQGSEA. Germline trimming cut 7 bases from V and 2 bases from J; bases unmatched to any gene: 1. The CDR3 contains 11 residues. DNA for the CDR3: TGCAGCGGGGGACAGCAAGAGACCCAGTACTTC. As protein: CSGGQQETQYF.

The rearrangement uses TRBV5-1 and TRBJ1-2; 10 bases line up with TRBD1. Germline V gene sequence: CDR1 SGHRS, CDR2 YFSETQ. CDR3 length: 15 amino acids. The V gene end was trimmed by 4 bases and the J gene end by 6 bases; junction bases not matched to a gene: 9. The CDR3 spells CASSIGTGASDGYTF. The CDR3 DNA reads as TGCGCCAGCAGCATCGGGACAGGGGCGTCCGATGGCTACACCTTC.

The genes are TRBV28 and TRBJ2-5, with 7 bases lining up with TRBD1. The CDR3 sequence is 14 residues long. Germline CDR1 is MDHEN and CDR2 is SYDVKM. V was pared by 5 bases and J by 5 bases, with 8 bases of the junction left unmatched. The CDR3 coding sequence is TGTGCCAGCAGTACGACAGGGAATGTGGAGACCCAGTACTTC. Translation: CASSTTGNVETQYF.

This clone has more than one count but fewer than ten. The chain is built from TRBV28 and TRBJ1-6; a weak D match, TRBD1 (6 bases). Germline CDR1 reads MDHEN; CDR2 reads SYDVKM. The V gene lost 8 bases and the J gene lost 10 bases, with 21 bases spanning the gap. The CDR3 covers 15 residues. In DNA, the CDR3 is TGTGCCAGCCCCGTCAGGGGTTCGTTGGGATCACCCCTCCACTTT. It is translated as CASPVRGSLGSPLHF.

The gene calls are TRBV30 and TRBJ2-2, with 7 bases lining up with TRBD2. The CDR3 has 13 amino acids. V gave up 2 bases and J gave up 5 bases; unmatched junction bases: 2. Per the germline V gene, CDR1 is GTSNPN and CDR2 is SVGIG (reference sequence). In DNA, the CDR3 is TGTGCCTGGAGTCGGGGGGAGACCGGGGAGCTGTTTTTT. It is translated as CAWSRGETGELFF.

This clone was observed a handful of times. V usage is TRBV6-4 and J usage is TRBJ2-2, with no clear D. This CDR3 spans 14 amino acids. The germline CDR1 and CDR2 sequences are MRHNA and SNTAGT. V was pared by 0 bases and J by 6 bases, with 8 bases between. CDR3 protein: CASSDSGLSGELFF. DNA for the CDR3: TGTGCCAGCAGTGACTCGGGCCTGTCCGGGGAGCTGTTTTTT.

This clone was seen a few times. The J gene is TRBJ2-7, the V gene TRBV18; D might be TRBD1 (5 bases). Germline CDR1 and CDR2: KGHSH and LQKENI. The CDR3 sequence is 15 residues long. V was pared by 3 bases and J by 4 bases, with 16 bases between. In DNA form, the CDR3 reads TGTGCCAGCTCACCCACCCCGGACACGACTTACGAGCAGTACTTC. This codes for CASSPTPDTTYEQYF.